One and the same sample provided the 21 T cell receptor beta chains below, sequenced in a study of shared clonotypes between healthy human individuals. CD8 cells regarded as naive lacked CD45RO, were positively chosen for CCR7, and omitted terminally differentiated effector memory CD45RA+ cells. TCRdb's copy holds only in-frame clones and misses some; the assay was immunoSEQ multiplex PCR. The data contain roughly 2,000,000 clones, just under 95% of them seen just once; the ten biggest clones take up 1.2%. Source material: naive CD8+ T cells sorted from blood. Source of these receptors: a man in his late teens or twenties in good health.

This clone was picked up one time. This sample includes further DNA sequences coding for the same CDR3. For the CDR3, the DNA is TGTGCCAGTAGCCTGGGACTAGCGGAAAACACCGGGGAGCTGTTTTTT. Residues: CASSLGLAENTGELFF. The gene calls are TRBV19 and TRBJ2-2, with 11 bases identical to TRBD2. Germline V gene sequence: CDR1 LNHDA, CDR2 SQIVND (reference sequence). Trimming cost V 6 bases and J 2 bases; bases outside gene matches: 5. The CDR3 is made up of 16 amino acids.

The chain joins TRBV4-1 to TRBJ2-7; D is ambiguous. Per germline, CDR1 MGHRA and CDR2 YSYEKL. The CDR3 is 13 residues long. V lost 0 bases to trimming and J lost 6 bases, with 9 bases between them. CDR3 residues: CASSQDFVLEQYF. The DNA for the CDR3 is TGCGCCAGCAGCCAAGATTTTGTCCTCGAGCAGTACTTC.

The genes are TRBV2 and TRBJ1-1, with 9 bases that match TRBD1. The CDR3 extends over 16 amino acids. Germline V CDR1 and CDR2: SNHLY, FYNNEI. The V segment lost 8 bases and the J segment 5 bases; nucleotides outside the gene matches: 15. In DNA, the CDR3 is TGTGCCAGCTTCGGGCCAACAGGGGGCCGAGGGACTGAAGCTTTCTTT. It specifies CASFGPTGGRGTEAFF.

V usage is TRBV6-1 and J usage is TRBJ1-5, with no clear D. The CDR3 has 14 amino acids. The germline V gene encodes CDR1 MNHNS and CDR2 SASEGT. The V gene lost 2 bases and the J gene lost 8 bases, with 13 bases spanning the gap. The CDR3 loop is CASSERRWTEPQHF. CDR3 in DNA: TGTGCCAGCAGTGAACGTAGGTGGACGGAGCCCCAGCATTTT.

This chain joins TRBV7-8 and TRBJ2-2; D gene ambiguous. V was clipped by 2 bases and J by 1 base, with 5 bases between them. Per germline, CDR1 SGHVS and CDR2 FQNEAQ. The CDR3 loop spans 14 amino acids. CDR3 amino acids: CASSLYENTGELFF. CDR3 bases: TGTGCCAGCAGCTTATACGAGAACACCGGGGAGCTGTTTTTT.

The chain couples TRBV7-2 to TRBJ2-2; D remains ambiguous. Germline V gives CDR1 SGHTA, CDR2 FQGNSA. The CDR3 is 13 amino acids. V dropped 8 bases and J dropped 2 bases, with 9 bases sitting between them. This chain's CDR3 is CASYPDNTGELFF. The CDR3 coding sequence is TGTGCCAGCTACCCAGACAACACCGGGGAGCTGTTTTTT.

The rearrangement links TRBV4-3 to TRBJ2-7; the match to TRBD1 covers 7 bases. There are 16 residues in the CDR3. Germline V gene sequence: CDR1 LGHNA, CDR2 YSLEER. The trim removed 0 bases at V and 4 bases at J, leaving 9 bases unmatched. The CDR3 DNA sequence: TGCGCCAGCAGCCAAGATAGGACAGGCCTCCCGTACGAGCAGTACTTC. Its protein is CASSQDRTGLPYEQYF.

The chain couples TRBV6-5 to TRBJ2-5; tentatively, D is TRBD1 (6 bases). Germline CDR1 and CDR2: MNHEY and SVGAGI. V was cut by 0 bases and J by 2 bases, with 13 bases left in between. The CDR3 is made up of 16 amino acids. CDR3 protein: CASSYSSGELQETQYF. The CDR3 nucleotides read TGTGCCAGCAGTTACTCGTCAGGGGAACTACAAGAGACCCAGTACTTC.

This clone was seen once. This chain links TRBV19 with TRBJ2-5; TRBD2 agrees at 12 bases. Germline V lookup: CDR1 LNHDA, CDR2 SQIVND (reference sequence). The CDR3 is 16 residues long. The trim removed 5 bases at V and 2 bases at J, leaving 6 bases unmatched. Here the CDR3 DNA reads TGTGCCAGTAGTTTTGGACTAGCGGGGCTACAAGAGACCCAGTACTTC. This encodes CASSFGLAGLQETQYF. Together with reference TRBV19 and TRBJ2-5, the CDR3 gives the full variable domain: DGGITQSPKYLFRKEGQNVTLSCEQNLNHDAMYWYRQDPGQGLRLIYYSQIVNDFQKGDIAEGYSVSREKKESFPLTVTSAQKNPTAFYLCASSFGLAGLQETQYFGPGTRLLVL.

For this clone: Other DNA sequences in the sample encode the same CDR3. The chain employs TRBV29-1 and TRBJ2-7; no reliable D call. With 6 bases removed from V and 2 bases from J, the gap between germline ends came to 5 bases. CDR3 length equals 10 residues. Germline V gives CDR1 SQVTM, CDR2 ANQGSEA. Here the CDR3 DNA reads TGCAGCGTCTTTACCTACGAGCAGTACTTC. This sequence encodes CSVFTYEQYF.

Turning to this clone: Other DNA sequences in this sample translate to the same CDR3. The V gene is TRBV30, the J gene TRBJ2-1, with TRBD1 as a possible D gene (6 bases). The germline V and J ends were trimmed by 0 bases and 10 bases, with 7 bases remaining between them. Germline CDR1 is GTSNPN and CDR2 is SVGIG (reference sequence). CDR3 length equals 11 residues. CDR3 sequence: CAWSVGTEQFF. CDR3 DNA: TGTGCCTGGAGTGTTGGGACAGAGCAGTTCTTC.

Worth noting for this clone: The same CDR3 can be traced to other DNA sequences in this sample. The chain combines TRBV9 with TRBJ2-2; unclear D gene. The CDR3 covers 13 residues. Germline CDR1 SGDLS, CDR2 YYNGEE. V dropped 0 bases and J dropped 7 bases, with 7 bases sitting between them. The CDR3 region is CASSVVSGGELFF. The DNA for the CDR3 is TGTGCCAGCAGCGTAGTGTCTGGCGGGGAGCTGTTTTTT.

The chain couples TRBV13 to TRBJ2-1; possible D gene TRBD2, 6 bases. Germline V lookup: CDR1 PRHDT, CDR2 FYEKMQ (reference sequence). Deletions cut 5 bases from V and 2 bases from J, with 16 bases between. This CDR3 is 16 amino acids long. DNA of the CDR3: TGTGCCAGCAGCGGGGCGGGGTCCGATCCCTACAATGAGCAGTTCTTC. It translates to CASSGAGSDPYNEQFF.

The rearrangement links TRBV5-1 to TRBJ2-7; no clear D. V lost 0 bases to trimming and J lost 3 bases, with 13 bases between them. This CDR3 is 15 amino acids long. From germline, CDR1 is SGHRS and CDR2 YFSETQ. CDR3 sequence reads: CASSLAGSRSYEQYF. Here the CDR3 DNA reads TGCGCCAGCAGCTTGGCCGGGTCGCGCAGCTACGAGCAGTACTTC.

The chain uses TRBV7-9 and TRBJ1-3; TRBD1 might be the D (5 bases). Per the germline V gene, CDR1 is SEHNR and CDR2 is FQNEAQ (reference sequence). Trimming pared 5 bases from V and 6 bases from J, leaving 14 bases between. The CDR3 is 14 residues long. The CDR3: CASSAGQGENTIYF. CDR3 bases: TGTGCCAGCAGCGCGGGGCAGGGCGAAAACACCATATATTTT.

Points on this clone: The identical CDR3 is also encoded by other nucleotide sequences in the sample. The chain is built from TRBV6-5 and TRBJ2-7; 10 bases fit TRBD1. The CDR3 loop spans 14 amino acids. CDR1 MNHEY and CDR2 SVGAGI come from the germline V gene. The junction had 2 bases not matched to a gene; V was cut back by 2 bases and J by 4 bases. CDR3 sequence reads: CASSYGDRGYEQYF. The CDR3 bases are TGTGCCAGCAGTTACGGGGACAGGGGTTACGAGCAGTACTTC.

This clone appeared a single time. The rearrangement uses TRBV7-2 and TRBJ1-1, with 9 bases aligning to TRBD1. Germline V gene lookup returns CDR1 SGHTA and CDR2 FQGNSA. The CDR3 extends over 13 amino acids. V shed 1 base, J shed 6 bases, and the junction held 0 bases outside the gene matches. The CDR3 region has the DNA TGTGCCAGCAGCTTAGGGACAGGGGCTGAAGCTTTCTTT. Residues: CASSLGTGAEAFF.

This clone has a single count. The V gene is TRBV27, the J gene TRBJ1-5; 11 bases fit TRBD1. V shed 4 bases and J 1 base; nucleotides not matched to a gene: 3. The CDR3 runs to 16 residues. Per germline, CDR1 MNHEY and CDR2 SMNVEV (reference sequence). The CDR3 nucleotides read TGTGCCAGCAGTTCGGGACAGGGGGGAAGCAATCAGCCCCAGCATTTT. This codes for CASSSGQGGSNQPQHF.

The gene calls are TRBV11-1 and TRBJ2-7, with 16 bases aligning to TRBD2. The length of the CDR3 is 14 residues. From germline, CDR1 is SGHAT and CDR2 FQDESV (reference sequence). After removal of 4 bases from V and 10 bases from J, the junction contained 4 bases not matched to a gene. CDR3 loop: CASSSGTSGGDQYF. As DNA, the CDR3 is TGTGCCAGCAGCTCCGGGACTAGCGGGGGGGACCAGTACTTC.

As concerns this clone: A much larger clonotype is one base distant, so this may be a read error. Other DNA sequences from this sample encode an identical CDR3 as well. V usage is TRBV13 and J usage is TRBJ2-3; D unclear. CDR1 and CDR2 from the germline V gene are PRHDT and FYEKMQ (reference sequence). Trimming took off 0 bases at V and 3 bases at J, with 1 base between the two ends. The CDR3 is made up of 12 amino acids. This CDR3 reads CASSLGTDTQYF. The CDR3 coding sequence is TGTGCCAGCAGCTTAGGGACAGATACGCAGTATTTT.

The chain carries TRBV30 and TRBJ2-1; 13 positions agree with TRBD2. CDR3 length: 19 residues. Germline loops: CDR1 GTSNPN, CDR2 SVGIG (reference sequence). Germline trimming cut 1 base from V and 5 bases from J; bases unmatched to any gene: 14. The CDR3, as DNA: TGTGCCTGGAGTGGTTCGTTACTAGCGGGGGGGCCGAGGGACAATGAGCAGTTCTTC. Its translation is CAWSGSLLAGGPRDNEQFF.